Each of the 21 T cell receptor beta chains below was sequenced from the same sample in a study of a mutant IDH1 vaccine in newly diagnosed glioma. Time point meaning: week 11, during vaccination. Doses of 300 ug of mutant IDH1 20-mer peptide were given with topical imiquimod. Data came from immunoSEQ multiplex PCR; TCRdb stores just in-frame clones and leaves some out. The sample has around 57,000 clones, 89% seen once; the top ten hold approximately 2%. These TCRs are of unknown antigen specificity. Sequencing used PBMCs, obtained from a glioma patient whose treatment included an IDH1 peptide vaccine. Receptor source: a man aged 40-49 years with glioma.

The J gene is TRBJ1-5, the V gene TRBV6-6; D is possibly TRBD1 (6 bases). CDR1 MNHNY and CDR2 SVGAGI come from the germline V gene (reference sequence). The CDR3 is 16 residues long. Trimming removed 2 bases from V and 5 bases from J, with 16 bases in between. Here the CDR3 DNA reads TGTGCCAGCAGTTACCCCCCATCAGGGGCCCATCAGCCCCAGCATTTT. Encoded protein: CASSYPPSGAHQPQHF.

This sequence joins TRBV19 and TRBJ1-1, with no clear D. V was cut by 6 bases and J by 7 bases, with 9 bases left in between. This CDR3 spans 11 amino acids. Germline values: CDR1 LNHDA, CDR2 SQIVND (reference sequence). The CDR3 DNA follows: TGTGCCAGTAGAGGGTCGGGTGAAGCTTTCTTT. Amino acid sequence: CASRGSGEAFF.

The chain carries TRBV10-2 and TRBJ2-7; TRBD2 agrees at 8 bases. The CDR3 totals 14 residues. CDR1 and CDR2 from the germline V gene are WSHSY and SAAADI. The trim removed 0 bases at V and 6 bases at J, leaving 4 bases unmatched. The CDR3 is CASSESSGVREQYV. DNA for the CDR3: TGCGCCAGCAGTGAGTCTAGCGGGGTACGCGAGCAGTACGTC.

V usage is TRBV7-9 and J usage is TRBJ2-5, with 11 bases fitting TRBD2. V lost 3 bases and J lost 4; bases outside the gene matches: 4. CDR1 and CDR2 from the germline V gene are SEHNR and FQNEAQ (reference sequence). This CDR3 region has 15 residues. CDR3 sequence: CASSFSLAGAETQYF. The CDR3 DNA reads TGTGCCAGCAGCTTTTCACTAGCGGGAGCAGAGACCCAGTACTTC.

The chain carries TRBV5-6 and TRBJ2-3, with TRBD2 matching over 7 bases. The V gene end was trimmed by 3 bases and the J gene end by 3 bases; junction bases not matched to a gene: 7. Per germline, CDR1 SGHDT and CDR2 YYEEEE. This CDR3 contains 15 residues. Here the CDR3 reads CASSWSGTTTDTQYF. In nucleotides, the CDR3 is TGTGCCAGCAGCTGGAGCGGGACCACAACAGATACGCAGTATTTT. The full variable domain, completed using reference TRBV5-6 and TRBJ2-3, is DAGVTQSPTHLIKTRGQQVTLRCSPKSGHDTVSWYQQALGQGPQFIFQYYEEEERQRGNFPDRFSGHQFPNYSSELNVNALLLGDSALYLCASSWSGTTTDTQYFGPGTRLTVL.

This chain joins TRBV18 and TRBJ1-1, with 9 nucleotides matching TRBD1. The CDR3 extends over 14 amino acids. V dropped 5 bases and J dropped 3; count of bases not matched to a gene: 4. Germline V lookup: CDR1 KGHSH, CDR2 LQKENI. CDR3 DNA: TGTGCCAGCTCATCTCGGACAGGGGACACTGAAGCTTTCTTT. As protein: CASSSRTGDTEAFF.

The chain links TRBV6-1 to TRBJ1-1, with 7 bases aligning to TRBD1. Per the germline V gene, CDR1 is MNHNS and CDR2 is SASEGT. The trim removed 0 bases at V and 4 bases at J, leaving 5 bases unmatched. The CDR3 is 15 residues long. The CDR3 nucleotides read TGTGCCAGCAGTGAAGCGTGGTCAGGGGGCACTGAAGCTTTCTTT. It translates to CASSEAWSGGTEAFF.

The genes are TRBV7-9 and TRBJ2-1, with 8 bases matching TRBD2. Germline V gene data show CDR1 as SEHNR and CDR2 as FQNEAQ (reference sequence). The CDR3 runs 14 residues. V shed 5 bases, J shed 9 bases, and the junction held 9 bases outside the gene matches. CDR3 nucleotide sequence: TGTGCCAGCAGCACCCGGGAGGGGAAGGGTGAGCAGTTCTTC. This codes for CASSTREGKGEQFF.

The gene calls are TRBV4-3 and TRBJ2-3; TRBD2 agrees at 7 bases. This CDR3 region has 16 residues. Germline-derived CDR1 and CDR2 are LGHNA and YSLEER. V shed 0 bases, J shed 5 bases, and the junction held 8 bases outside the gene matches. The CDR3 sequence is CASSQDLGRRLDTQYF. CDR3 DNA: TGCGCCAGCAGCCAAGATCTCGGGAGGCGGCTAGATACGCAGTATTTT.

V and J are TRBV10-2 and TRBJ2-2, with 10 bases aligning to TRBD2. Germline assignment: CDR1 WSHSY and CDR2 SAAADI. The CDR3 totals 16 residues. With 10 bases clipped from V and 6 bases from J, the junction kept 14 bases outside the gene matches. The CDR3 DNA sequence: TGCGCCATACGGCTGAGCGGGGGGGTTGGAGCCGGGGAGCTGTTTTTT. It specifies CAIRLSGGVGAGELFF.

This clone was recorded only once. The gene calls are TRBV9 and TRBJ2-3, with 9 bases matching TRBD1. The CDR3 is made up of 17 amino acids. J gave up 0 bases and V 1 base, and 6 bases lay outside the gene matches. CDR1 SGDLS and CDR2 YYNGEE come from the germline V gene. The CDR3 protein is CASSVSGTGSSTDTQYF. The CDR3 region has the DNA TGTGCCAGCAGCGTATCGGGGACAGGGTCTAGCACAGATACGCAGTATTTT.

The gene calls are TRBV9 and TRBJ2-3, with 14 bases aligning to TRBD2. V gave up 4 bases and J gave up 4 bases; unmatched junction bases: 11. This CDR3 is built from 18 residues. Germline V gene lookup returns CDR1 SGDLS and CDR2 YYNGEE. CDR3 nucleotides: TGTGCCAGCAGCCTGGGACTAGCGGGAGTCACCACCGCAGATACGCAGTATTTT. It yields the protein CASSLGLAGVTTADTQYF.

J is TRBJ1-2 and V is TRBV4-1; 7 nucleotides agree with TRBD1. V shed 2 bases and J 5 bases; nucleotides not matched to a gene: 11. CDR1 and CDR2 (germline): MGHRA, YSYEKL. CDR3 size: 16 residues. Here the CDR3 reads CASSQLVAGGRYGYTF. CDR3 DNA sequence: TGCGCCAGCAGCCAACTTGTTGCAGGGGGTAGGTATGGCTACACCTTC.

The chain joins TRBV5-6 to TRBJ2-2, with 7 bases identical to TRBD1. J lost 4 bases, V lost 4 bases, and 10 bases had no gene match. Germline-derived CDR1 and CDR2 are SGHDT and YYEEEE. The CDR3 runs to 16 residues. The CDR3 sequence: CASSIRQGVGTGELFF. The CDR3 coding sequence is TGTGCCAGCAGCATACGACAGGGCGTGGGCACCGGGGAGCTGTTTTTT. Full variable domain (rest looked up from reference TRBV5-6 and TRBJ2-2): DAGVTQSPTHLIKTRGQQVTLRCSPKSGHDTVSWYQQALGQGPQFIFQYYEEEERQRGNFPDRFSGHQFPNYSSELNVNALLLGDSALYLCASSIRQGVGTGELFFGEGSRLTVL.

This clone was detected only once. The V call is TRBV5-6, the J call TRBJ2-7; D gene uncertain. This CDR3 has 12 residues. Germline V CDR1 and CDR2: SGHDT, YYEEEE. V was clipped by 4 bases and J by 2 bases, with 7 bases between them. CDR3 nucleotide sequence: TGTGCCAGCAGCGCAGGAACCTACGAGCAGTACGTC. It specifies CASSAGTYEQYV.

The chain is built from TRBV4-2 and TRBJ2-5; no clear D. The CDR3 sequence is 15 residues long. CDR1 is LGHNA and CDR2 is YNFKEQ in the germline V gene. V shed 4 bases and J shed 2 bases, with 14 bases lying between them. This chain's CDR3 is CASSPGQVGQETQYF. The CDR3 DNA reads as TGTGCCAGCAGCCCCGGCCAGGTGGGACAAGAGACCCAGTACTTC.

This sequence joins TRBV7-9 and TRBJ1-1; D may be TRBD1 (6 bases). Trimming pared 0 bases from V and 8 bases from J, leaving 13 bases between. Looked up from germline, CDR1 is SEHNR and CDR2 is FQNEAQ (reference sequence). The CDR3 contains 14 residues. CDR3 region: CASSLAGGAGEAFF. As DNA, the CDR3 is TGTGCCAGCAGCTTAGCCGGGGGCGCGGGGGAAGCTTTCTTT.

The genes are TRBV5-1 and TRBJ2-5, with D perhaps being TRBD1 or TRBD2 (7 bases each). CDR3 length: 19 residues. The V and J ends lost 0 bases and 5 bases respectively, with 26 bases between them. Per germline, CDR1 SGHRS and CDR2 YFSETQ. The CDR3 here is CASSLEGTALRGARETQYF. In DNA, the CDR3 is TGCGCCAGCAGCTTGGAGGGGACAGCCTTACGGGGGGCTCGCGAGACCCAGTACTTC.

This chain links TRBV5-1 with TRBJ2-3; a weak D match, TRBD1 (6 bases). Germline values: CDR1 SGHRS, CDR2 YFSETQ. Trimming removed 4 bases from V and 6 bases from J, with 21 bases in between. The CDR3 is 16 residues long. CDR3 loop: CASSPRQVERLDTQYF. The CDR3 region has the DNA TGCGCCAGCAGCCCACGACAGGTCGAGCGTTTGGATACGCAGTATTTT.

The J gene is TRBJ2-3, the V gene TRBV7-8; possibly TRBD1 or TRBD2 for D (6 bases each). The CDR3 runs to 20 residues. V lost 1 base to trimming and J lost 2 bases, with 25 bases between them. The V gene's germline CDR1 is SGHVS and CDR2 FQNEAQ. The CDR3 is CASSLGQWLRGAGNTDTQYF. CDR3 nucleotide sequence: TGTGCCAGCAGCTTAGGGCAATGGTTGAGGGGGGCGGGAAACACAGATACGCAGTATTTT.

V is TRBV6-4 and J is TRBJ2-3, with 14 bases matching TRBD2. V lost 4 bases and J lost 5; bases outside the gene matches: 2. Germline CDR1 is MRHNA and CDR2 is SNTAGT. This CDR3 region has 15 residues. As DNA, the CDR3 is TGTGCCAGCAGTGGACTAGCGGGGGGGCAAGATACGCAGTATTTT. As protein: CASSGLAGGQDTQYF.